This passage covers 23 T cell receptor beta chains from one sample sequenced in a study of Graves' ophthalmopathy and Graves' hyperthyroidism. RNA transcripts served as template for amplifying TCR beta CDR3 sequences. HTBI-primed first-round RT-PCR preceded second-round multiplex PCR. TCRdb called the multiplex PCR reads again in MiXCR, with one record for every CDR3 protein. The sample comprises 300,000 to 400,000 distinct CDR3 sequences, 15% to 20% of which are singletons, and over 9% rests with the top ten. The sample consisted of peripheral blood. These receptors came from an adult man with Graves' ophthalmopathy.

This sequence joins TRBV7-8 and TRBJ1-2, with D tentatively TRBD1 (6 bases). V lost 8 bases and J 9 bases, leaving 19 bases between the germline ends. Germline-derived CDR1 and CDR2 are SGHVS and FQNEAQ. The CDR3 sequence is 13 residues long. CDR3 amino acids: CASGSSPGASYTF. The CDR3 DNA follows: TGTGCCAGCGGTTCTAGCCCGGGGGCGAGCTACACCTTC.

This clonotype showed up many times. The chain employs TRBV30 and TRBJ1-1; no clear D. Germline V CDR1 and CDR2: GTSNPN, SVGIG (reference sequence). CDR3 size: 14 residues. V lost 2 bases and J lost 1, with 11 bases in between. The CDR3 reads CAWSPPGRNTEAFF. The CDR3 bases are TGTGCCTGGAGTCCCCCCGGGCGGAACACTGAAGCTTTCTTT.

This clonotype was observed many times. This chain links TRBV20-1 with TRBJ2-5; tentative D call: TRBD2 (6 bases). Trimming shortened V by 5 bases and J by 2 bases, and 9 bases separated the two germline ends. The CDR3 loop spans 12 amino acids. The germline V gene encodes CDR1 DFQATT and CDR2 SNEGSKA (reference sequence). This chain's CDR3 is CSAAGRQETQYF. CDR3 DNA sequence: TGCAGTGCTGCCGGGAGACAAGAGACCCAGTACTTC.

This clonotype was picked up many times. The V gene is TRBV29-1, the J gene TRBJ1-1; TRBD1 is a possible D gene (6 bases). The CDR3 is made up of 13 amino acids. V was pared by 1 base and J by 2 bases, with 8 bases between. Germline V gene lookup returns CDR1 SQVTM and CDR2 ANQGSEA. CDR3 sequence (DNA): TGCAGCGTTGAAGTGGACAGTAACACTGAAGCTTTCTTT. As protein: CSVEVDSNTEAFF.

This clonotype was detected ten times or more. The chain has TRBV20-1 and TRBJ2-7, with D maybe TRBD1 (7 bases). V was shortened by 5 bases and J by 5 bases, with 10 bases between the two germline ends. The CDR3 spans 11 residues. Germline V gene sequence: CDR1 DFQATT, CDR2 SNEGSKA (reference sequence). The CDR3 sequence is CSAVRGDEQYF. The CDR3 nucleotides read TGCAGTGCTGTCAGGGGGGACGAGCAGTACTTC.

This clonotype was observed many times. The rearrangement joins TRBV10-3 to TRBJ2-7; no clear D. The CDR3 runs to 13 residues. V lost 6 bases and J 2 bases, leaving 11 bases between the germline ends. In germline, CDR1 is ENHRY, CDR2 SYGVKD. CDR3 amino acids: CAIRPPGTYEQYF. In DNA, the CDR3 is TGTGCCATCAGGCCCCCTGGGACCTACGAGCAGTACTTC.

This sequence joins TRBV11-2 and TRBJ2-7; 11 bases line up with TRBD2. The CDR3 totals 16 residues. With 9 bases clipped from V and 6 bases from J, the junction kept 16 bases outside the gene matches. Germline lookup yields CDR1 SGHAT and CDR2 FQNNGV. This CDR3 is CASSAGLAENLGEQYF. Written as DNA, the CDR3 is TGTGCCAGTAGTGCGGGACTAGCGGAGAACTTGGGCGAGCAGTACTTC. The full variable domain, completed using reference TRBV11-2 and TRBJ2-7, is EAGVAQSPRYKIIEKRQSVAFWCNPISGHATLYWYQQILGQGPKLLIQFQNNGVVDDSQLPKDRFSAERLKGVDSTLKIQPAKLEDSAVYLCASSAGLAENLGEQYFGPGTRLTVT.

This clonotype has ten or more counts. The V and J genes are TRBV4-2 and TRBJ2-2; D not certain. CDR1 is LGHNA and CDR2 is YNFKEQ in the germline V gene. The CDR3 loop spans 18 amino acids. The V and J ends lost 1 base and 0 bases respectively, with 15 bases between them. Here the CDR3 reads CASSQGPNYSPNTGELFF. CDR3 bases: TGTGCCAGCAGCCAAGGCCCCAATTATTCCCCGAACACCGGGGAGCTGTTTTTT.

The chain employs TRBV24-1 and TRBJ2-7; D remains unclear. Germline values: CDR1 KGHDR, CDR2 SFDVKD. Trimming removed 2 bases from V and 6 bases from J, with 16 bases in between. CDR3 length: 15 amino acids. CDR3 sequence: CATSDSLSAPREQYF. DNA for the CDR3: TGTGCCACCAGTGATTCGTTATCGGCTCCTCGCGAGCAGTACTTC.

At least ten counts were recorded for this clonotype. One junction end disagrees with the germline gene, perhaps due to a read error. V usage is TRBV28 and J usage is TRBJ2-5; 7 nucleotides align to TRBD2. This CDR3 has 15 residues. The germline V gene encodes CDR1 MDHEN and CDR2 SYDVKM. CDR3 in amino acids: CASSIPWEGGETQHF. The DNA of the CDR3 is TGTGCCAGCAGTATCCCCTGGGAGGGTGGAGAGACCCAGCACTTC.

The sample holds many counts of this clonotype. This chain connects TRBV5-1 to TRBJ1-1; tentative D call: TRBD1 (6 bases). This CDR3 is built from 15 residues. V gave up 0 bases and J gave up 1 base, with 10 bases separating them. Germline values: CDR1 SGHRS, CDR2 YFSETQ. The CDR3 DNA reads as TGCGCCAGCAGCTTGGGGACAGCTCCGAACACTGAAGCTTTCTTT. This codes for CASSLGTAPNTEAFF.

At least ten counts were recorded for this clonotype. Mismatch with germline at one junction end may stem from a read error. The chain has TRBV10-3 and TRBJ1-2; D possibly corresponds to TRBD1 (6 bases). Germline V CDR1 and CDR2: ENHRY, SYGVKD. The CDR3 runs to 14 residues. The CDR3, as DNA: TGTGCCATCCGTGAACAGGGAAATTTCGGGGGCTACACCTTC. Translation: CAIREQGNFGGYTF.

Only a few counts were recorded for this clonotype. J is TRBJ1-2 and V is TRBV12-3 or TRBV12-4, with D uncertain. The CDR3 spans 11 residues. Deletions cut 8 bases from V and 8 bases from J, with 12 bases between. CDR3 residues: CASREGEGYTF. CDR3 nucleotide sequence: TGTGCCAGCCGAGAGGGCGAGGGCTACACCTTC.

This chain links TRBV4-1 with TRBJ1-3; TRBD1 is a possible D gene (5 bases). V lost 4 bases and J 0 bases, leaving 13 bases between the germline ends. Germline V gene lookup returns CDR1 MGHRA and CDR2 YSYEKL. CDR3 length: 16 residues. CDR3 amino acids: CASSPGGGLSGNTIYF. The CDR3 DNA reads as TGCGCCAGCAGCCCCGGTGGGGGTCTCTCTGGAAACACCATATATTTT.

This clonotype was detected many times. V gene TRBV12-3 or TRBV12-4 combines with J gene TRBJ2-7; 9 bases are a match to TRBD2. This CDR3 has 15 amino acids. With 8 bases clipped from V and 4 bases from J, the junction kept 12 bases outside the gene matches. This CDR3 reads CASVLGLAGTYEQYF. The CDR3 coding sequence is TGTGCCAGCGTACTTGGGCTAGCGGGAACGTACGAGCAGTACTTC.

This chain connects TRBV19 to TRBJ1-1; 10 bases are a match to TRBD1. The CDR3 length is 11 residues. Germline values: CDR1 LNHDA, CDR2 SQIVND (reference sequence). J gave up 11 bases and V 6 bases, and 3 bases lay outside the gene matches. The DNA of the CDR3 is TGTGCCAGTAGCGACAGGGGGCCGGCTTTCTTT. Its protein is CASSDRGPAFF. Complete variable domain (other parts from reference TRBV19 and TRBJ1-1): DGGITQSPKYLFRKEGQNVTLSCEQNLNHDAMYWYRQDPGQGLRLIYYSQIVNDFQKGDIAEGYSVSREKKESFPLTVTSAQKNPTAFYLCASSDRGPAFFGQGTRLTVV.

This clonotype appeared many times. The CDR3 loop reads CASAYRPSNYGYTF. The CDR3 coding sequence is TGTGCCAGCGCGTACAGGCCGTCTAACTATGGCTACACCTTC. This chain connects TRBV12-3 or TRBV12-4 to TRBJ1-2, with D tentatively TRBD1 (5 bases). The CDR3 has 14 amino acids. Trimming took 8 bases from V and 0 from J, leaving 13 bases between them.

This chain's CDR3 is CASRLTGVLNTGELFF. The CDR3 DNA reads TGTGCCAGCAGACTCACGGGAGTCTTGAACACCGGGGAGCTGTTTTTT. The rearrangement links TRBV6-2 or TRBV6-3 to TRBJ2-2; tentatively, D is TRBD2 (6 bases). Per the germline V gene, CDR1 is MNHEY and CDR2 is SVGEGT. Trimming cost V 6 bases and J 1 base, with 15 bases left between them. The length of the CDR3 is 16 residues.

This clonotype occurred many times. The chain couples TRBV12-3 or TRBV12-4 to TRBJ1-3; 9 bases align to TRBD1. V was pared by 6 bases and J by 2 bases, with 2 bases of the junction left unmatched. The CDR3 is 14 residues long. CDR3 nucleotides: TGTGCCAGCAGGGGACAGGGTGCTGGAAACACCATATATTTT. Translating gives CASRGQGAGNTIYF.

There are many counts of this clonotype. V usage is TRBV28 and J usage is TRBJ2-7, with a possible D match to TRBD2 (7 bases). Looked up from germline, CDR1 is MDHEN and CDR2 is SYDVKM. The CDR3 consists of 13 residues. V was clipped by 2 bases and J by 7 bases, with 12 bases between them. CDR3: CASSLRGRGEQYF. The CDR3 DNA is TGTGCCAGCAGTTTACGAGGGAGGGGGGAGCAGTACTTC. Full variable domain (missing parts from reference TRBV28 and TRBJ2-7): DVKVTQSSRYLVKRTGEKVFLECVQDMDHENMFWYRQDPGLGLRLIYFSYDVKMKEKGDIPEGYSVSREKKERFSLILESASTNQTSMYLCASSLRGRGEQYFGPGTRLTVT.

The V call is TRBV5-1, the J call TRBJ2-2; tentatively, D is TRBD1 (7 bases). CDR3 length: 15 residues. V dropped 6 bases and J dropped 2 bases, with 14 bases sitting between them. Germline lookup yields CDR1 SGHRS and CDR2 YFSETQ. The DNA for the CDR3 is TGCGCCAGCAACCCAGGGGGAGGCAACACCGGGGAGCTGTTTTTT. It codes for CASNPGGGNTGELFF. The variable domain in full, with the rest retrieved from reference TRBV5-1 and TRBJ2-2, is KAGVTQTPRYLIKTRGQQVTLSCSPISGHRSVSWYQQTPGQGLQFLFEYFSETQRNKGNFPGRFSGRQFSNSRSEMNVSTLELGDSALYLCASNPGGGNTGELFFGEGSRLTVL.

The chain combines TRBV28 with TRBJ1-2; 8 nucleotides align to TRBD1. The V gene's germline CDR1 is MDHEN and CDR2 SYDVKM. J gave up 5 bases and V 3 bases, and 5 bases lay outside the gene matches. The CDR3 consists of 14 residues. Written as DNA, the CDR3 is TGTGCCAGCAGTTTTTCCACAGGGGGTTATGGCTACACCTTC. Its protein is CASSFSTGGYGYTF.

This chain connects TRBV20-1 to TRBJ2-5; perhaps TRBD1 as D (8 bases). The CDR3 loop spans 13 amino acids. Per germline, CDR1 DFQATT and CDR2 SNEGSKA (reference sequence). V was pared by 6 bases and J by 5 bases, with 16 bases between. The CDR3 is CSAPGQGGETQYF. CDR3 sequence (DNA): TGCAGTGCCCCTGGACAGGGAGGGGAGACCCAGTACTTC.